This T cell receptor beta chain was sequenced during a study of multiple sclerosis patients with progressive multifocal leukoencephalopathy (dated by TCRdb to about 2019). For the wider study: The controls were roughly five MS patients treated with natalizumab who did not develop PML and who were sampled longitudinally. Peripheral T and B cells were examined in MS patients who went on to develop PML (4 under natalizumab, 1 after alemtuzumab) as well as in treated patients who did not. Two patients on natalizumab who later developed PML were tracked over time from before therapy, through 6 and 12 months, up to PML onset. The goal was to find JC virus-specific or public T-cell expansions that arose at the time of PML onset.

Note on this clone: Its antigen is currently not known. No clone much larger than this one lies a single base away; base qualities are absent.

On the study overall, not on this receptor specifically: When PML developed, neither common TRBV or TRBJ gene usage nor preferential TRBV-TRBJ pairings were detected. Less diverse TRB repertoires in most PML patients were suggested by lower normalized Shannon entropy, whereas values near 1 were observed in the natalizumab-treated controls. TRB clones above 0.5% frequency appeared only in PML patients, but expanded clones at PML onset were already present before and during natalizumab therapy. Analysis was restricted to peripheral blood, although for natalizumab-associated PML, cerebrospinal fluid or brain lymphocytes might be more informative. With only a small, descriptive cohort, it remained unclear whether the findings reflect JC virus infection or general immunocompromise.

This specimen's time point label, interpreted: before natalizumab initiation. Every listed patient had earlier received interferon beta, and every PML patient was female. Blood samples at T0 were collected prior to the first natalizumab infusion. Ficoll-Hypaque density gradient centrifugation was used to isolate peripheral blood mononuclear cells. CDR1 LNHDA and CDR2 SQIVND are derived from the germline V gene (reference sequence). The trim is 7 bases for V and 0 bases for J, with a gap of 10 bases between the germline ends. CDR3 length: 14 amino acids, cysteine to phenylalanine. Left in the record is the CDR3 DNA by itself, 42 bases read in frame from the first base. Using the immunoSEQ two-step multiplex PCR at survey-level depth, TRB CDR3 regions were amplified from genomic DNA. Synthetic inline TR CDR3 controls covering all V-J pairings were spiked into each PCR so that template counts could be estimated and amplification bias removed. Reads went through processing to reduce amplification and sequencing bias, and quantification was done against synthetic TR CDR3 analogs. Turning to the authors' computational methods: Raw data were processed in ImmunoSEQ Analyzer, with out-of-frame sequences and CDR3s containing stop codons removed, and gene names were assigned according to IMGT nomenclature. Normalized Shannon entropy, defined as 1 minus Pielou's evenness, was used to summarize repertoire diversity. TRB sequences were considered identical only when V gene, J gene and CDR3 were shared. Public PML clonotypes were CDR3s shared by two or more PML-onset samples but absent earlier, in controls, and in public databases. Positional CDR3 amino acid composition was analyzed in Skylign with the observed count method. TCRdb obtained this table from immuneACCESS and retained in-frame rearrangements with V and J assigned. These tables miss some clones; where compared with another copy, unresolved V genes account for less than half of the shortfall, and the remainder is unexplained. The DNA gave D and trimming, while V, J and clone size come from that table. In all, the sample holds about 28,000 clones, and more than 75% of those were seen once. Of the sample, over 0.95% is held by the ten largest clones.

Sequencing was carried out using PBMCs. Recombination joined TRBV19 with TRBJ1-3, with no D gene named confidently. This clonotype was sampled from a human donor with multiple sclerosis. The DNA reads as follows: TGTGCCAGTATGTGGGATTCCTCTGGAAACACCATATATTTT. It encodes CASMWDSSGNTIYF.